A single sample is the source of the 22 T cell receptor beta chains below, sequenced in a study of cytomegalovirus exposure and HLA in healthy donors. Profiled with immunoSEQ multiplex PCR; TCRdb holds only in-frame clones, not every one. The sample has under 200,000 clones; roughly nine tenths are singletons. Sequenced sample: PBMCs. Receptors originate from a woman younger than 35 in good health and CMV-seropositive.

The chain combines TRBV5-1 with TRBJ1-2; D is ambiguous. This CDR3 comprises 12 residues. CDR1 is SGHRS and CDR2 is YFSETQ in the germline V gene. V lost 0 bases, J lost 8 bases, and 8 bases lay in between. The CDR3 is CASSLDLLGYTF. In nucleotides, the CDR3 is TGCGCCAGCAGCTTGGATCTCCTCGGCTACACCTTC.

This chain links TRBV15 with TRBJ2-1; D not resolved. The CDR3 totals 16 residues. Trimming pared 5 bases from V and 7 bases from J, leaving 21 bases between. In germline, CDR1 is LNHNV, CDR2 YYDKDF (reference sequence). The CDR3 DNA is TGTGCCACCAGCCGCGAGGCAGAGGTCCTGGGTAATGAGCAGTTCTTC. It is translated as CATSREAEVLGNEQFF.

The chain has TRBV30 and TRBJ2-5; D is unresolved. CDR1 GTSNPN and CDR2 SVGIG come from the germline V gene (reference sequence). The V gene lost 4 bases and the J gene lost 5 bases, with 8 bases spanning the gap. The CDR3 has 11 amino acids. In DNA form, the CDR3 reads TGTGCCTGGATTGCCGGGGAGACCCAGTACTTC. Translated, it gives CAWIAGETQYF.

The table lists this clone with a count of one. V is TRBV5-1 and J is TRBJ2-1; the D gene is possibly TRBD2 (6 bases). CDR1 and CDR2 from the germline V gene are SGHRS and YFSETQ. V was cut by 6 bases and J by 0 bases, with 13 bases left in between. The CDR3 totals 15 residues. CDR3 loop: CASKLASFSYNEQFF. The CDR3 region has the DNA TGCGCCAGCAAACTAGCCAGCTTCTCCTACAATGAGCAGTTCTTC.

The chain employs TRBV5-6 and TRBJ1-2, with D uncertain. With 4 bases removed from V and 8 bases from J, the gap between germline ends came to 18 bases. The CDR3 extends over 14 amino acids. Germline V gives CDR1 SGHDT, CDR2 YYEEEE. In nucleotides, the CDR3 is TGTGCCAGCAGCCTGCCCTTGAGGAAGATGGGCTACACCTTC. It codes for CASSLPLRKMGYTF.

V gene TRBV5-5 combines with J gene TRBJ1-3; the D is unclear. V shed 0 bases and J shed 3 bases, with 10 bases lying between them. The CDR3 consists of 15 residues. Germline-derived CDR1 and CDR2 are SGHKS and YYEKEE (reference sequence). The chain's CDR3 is CASSLALQLGNTIYF. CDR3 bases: TGTGCCAGCAGCTTGGCGTTACAGCTTGGAAACACCATATATTTT.

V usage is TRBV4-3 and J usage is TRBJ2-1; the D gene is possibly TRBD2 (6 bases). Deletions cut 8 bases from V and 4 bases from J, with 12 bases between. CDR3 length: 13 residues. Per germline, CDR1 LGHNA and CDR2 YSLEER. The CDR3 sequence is CASGVSGYNEQFF. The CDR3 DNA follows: TGCGCCAGCGGGGTTAGCGGATACAATGAGCAGTTCTTC.

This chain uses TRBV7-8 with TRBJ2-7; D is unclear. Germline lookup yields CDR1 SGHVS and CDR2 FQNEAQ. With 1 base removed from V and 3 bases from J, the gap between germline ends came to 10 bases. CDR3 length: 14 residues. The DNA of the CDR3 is TGTGCCAGCAGCTTAGTGACCCGCGGCTACGAGCAGTACTTC. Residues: CASSLVTRGYEQYF.

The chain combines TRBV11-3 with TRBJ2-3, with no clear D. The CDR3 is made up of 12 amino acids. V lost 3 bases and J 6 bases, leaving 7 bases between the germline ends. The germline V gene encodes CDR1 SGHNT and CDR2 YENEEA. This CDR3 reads CASSLQRDTQYF. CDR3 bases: TGTGCCAGCAGCTTGCAGAGGGATACGCAGTATTTT.

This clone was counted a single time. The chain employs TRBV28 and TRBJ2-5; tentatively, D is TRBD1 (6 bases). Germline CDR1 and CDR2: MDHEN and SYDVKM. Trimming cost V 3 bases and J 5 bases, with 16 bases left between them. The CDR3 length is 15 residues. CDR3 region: CASSFRGDPSETQYF. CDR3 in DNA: TGTGCCAGCAGTTTCAGGGGAGACCCGTCGGAGACCCAGTACTTC.

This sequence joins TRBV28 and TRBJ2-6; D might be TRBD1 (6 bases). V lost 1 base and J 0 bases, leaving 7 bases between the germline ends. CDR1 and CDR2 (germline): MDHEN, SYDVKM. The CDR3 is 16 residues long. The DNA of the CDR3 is TGTGCCAGCAGTTTATTGGGGGCCTCTGGGGCCAACGTCCTGACTTTC. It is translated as CASSLLGASGANVLTF.

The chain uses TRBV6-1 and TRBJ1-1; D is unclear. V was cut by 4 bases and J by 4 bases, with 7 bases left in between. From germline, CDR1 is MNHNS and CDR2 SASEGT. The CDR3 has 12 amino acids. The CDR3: CASSGHFTEAFF. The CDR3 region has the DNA TGTGCCAGCAGTGGACACTTCACTGAAGCTTTCTTT.

The CDR3 protein is CASSYSGRVLTF. The DNA for the CDR3 is TGTGCCAGCAGTTACTCAGGGAGGGTCCTGACTTTC. The V call is TRBV6-6, the J call TRBJ2-6, with D tentatively TRBD2 (6 bases). This CDR3 region has 12 residues. CDR1 MNHNY and CDR2 SVGAGI come from the germline V gene (reference sequence). The V end was cut by 0 bases, the J end by 13 bases, with 7 bases between.

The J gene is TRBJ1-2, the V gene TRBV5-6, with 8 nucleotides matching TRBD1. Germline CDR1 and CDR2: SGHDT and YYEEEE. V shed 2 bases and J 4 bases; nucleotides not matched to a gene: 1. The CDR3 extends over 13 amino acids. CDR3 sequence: CASSFTGGYGYTF. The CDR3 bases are TGTGCCAGCAGCTTCACAGGGGGCTATGGCTACACCTTC.

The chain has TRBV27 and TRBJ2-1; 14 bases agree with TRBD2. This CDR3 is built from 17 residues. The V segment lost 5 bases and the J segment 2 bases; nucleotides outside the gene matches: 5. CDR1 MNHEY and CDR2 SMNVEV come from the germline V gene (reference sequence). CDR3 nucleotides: TGTGCCAGCAGTCCGGGACTAGCGGGAGTCCCCTACAATGAGCAGTTCTTC. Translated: CASSPGLAGVPYNEQFF.

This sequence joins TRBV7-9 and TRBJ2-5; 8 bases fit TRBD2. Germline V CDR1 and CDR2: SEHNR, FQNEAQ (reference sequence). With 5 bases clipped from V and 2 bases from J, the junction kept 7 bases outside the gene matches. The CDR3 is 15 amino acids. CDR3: CASSPGASGQETQYF. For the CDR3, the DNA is TGTGCCAGCAGCCCCGGGGCTAGCGGGCAAGAGACCCAGTACTTC. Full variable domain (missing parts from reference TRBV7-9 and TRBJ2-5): DTGVSQNPRHKITKRGQNVTFRCDPISEHNRLYWYRQTLGQGPEFLTYFQNEAQLEKSRLLSDRFSAERPKGSFSTLEIQRTEQGDSAMYLCASSPGASGQETQYFGPGTRLLVL.

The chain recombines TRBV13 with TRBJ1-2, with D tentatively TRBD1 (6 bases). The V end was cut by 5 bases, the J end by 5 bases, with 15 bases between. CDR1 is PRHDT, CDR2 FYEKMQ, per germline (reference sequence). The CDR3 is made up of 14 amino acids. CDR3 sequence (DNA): TGTGCCAGCAGCGCCAACAGGGTGAGGTATGGCTACACCTTC. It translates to CASSANRVRYGYTF.

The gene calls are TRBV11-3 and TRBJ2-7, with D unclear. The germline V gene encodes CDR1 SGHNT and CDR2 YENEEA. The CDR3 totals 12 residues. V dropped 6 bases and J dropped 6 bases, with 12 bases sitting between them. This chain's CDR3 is CASSLWAGEQYF. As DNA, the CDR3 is TGTGCCAGCAGTTTGTGGGCTGGCGAGCAGTACTTC.

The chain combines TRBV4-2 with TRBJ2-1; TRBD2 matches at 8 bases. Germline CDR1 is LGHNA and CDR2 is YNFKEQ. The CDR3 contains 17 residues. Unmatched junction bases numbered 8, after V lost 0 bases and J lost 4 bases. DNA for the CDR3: TGTGCCAGCAGCCAAGATTTACTAGCGGTCCTTTACAATGAGCAGTTCTTC. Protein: CASSQDLLAVLYNEQFF.

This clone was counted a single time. CDR3 in amino acids: CAGTVRTNEKLFF. The DNA for the CDR3 is TGTGCCGGGACCGTGCGAACTAATGAAAAACTGTTTTTT. The V call is TRBV30, the J call TRBJ1-4; D might be TRBD1 (5 bases). This CDR3 region has 13 residues. Trimming removed 8 bases from V and 1 base from J, with 11 bases in between. Germline V gene lookup returns CDR1 GTSNPN and CDR2 SVGIG (reference sequence).

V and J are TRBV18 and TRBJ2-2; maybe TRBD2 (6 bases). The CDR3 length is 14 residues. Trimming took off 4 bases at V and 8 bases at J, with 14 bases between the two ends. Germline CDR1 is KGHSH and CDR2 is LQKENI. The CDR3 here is CASSLRLDAGELFF. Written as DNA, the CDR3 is TGTGCCAGCTCACTTCGACTAGACGCGGGGGAGCTGTTTTTT.

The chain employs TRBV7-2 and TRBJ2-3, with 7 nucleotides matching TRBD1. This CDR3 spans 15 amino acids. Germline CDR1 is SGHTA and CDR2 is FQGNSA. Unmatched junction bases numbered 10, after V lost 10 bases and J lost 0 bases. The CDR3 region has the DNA TGTGCCACCTTCCCAGGGGGAGCTAGCACAGATACGCAGTATTTT. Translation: CATFPGGASTDTQYF.